The present entry profiles one T cell receptor beta chain with its context. This specimen comes from a study of T cell changes during pregnancy in multiple sclerosis. Sequenced by immunoSEQ multiplex PCR; TCRdb stores in-frame clones only, minus some. The table lists some 60,000 clones, just under 95% of them singletons. The sample consisted of CD4+ T cells from peripheral blood mononuclear cells, taken before pregnancy. The sequence derives from a female donor with multiple sclerosis, enrolled in a pregnancy study.

The CDR3 nucleotides are TGTGCCAGCAGTCCCAGCTGGGCGATGGATTATGGCTACACCTTC. Protein product: CASSPSWAMDYGYTF. This chain joins TRBV28 and TRBJ1-2; no clear D gene. This CDR3 is 15 amino acids long. V shed 5 bases and J shed 5 bases, with 18 bases lying between them. Germline CDR1 and CDR2: MDHEN and SYDVKM.